This TCR beta chain is drawn from a study of T cell repertoires in cytomegalovirus infection. As for the study in general: Public TCR beta signature analysis indicated the presence of both CMV infection and matching HLA type.

CDR1 SQVTM and CDR2 ANQGSEA come from the germline V gene. This CDR3 is 12 amino acids long. Trimming shortened V by 7 bases and J by 1 base, and 10 bases separated the two germline ends. The study, taken as a whole, reports: HLA-C-restricted TCR beta clonotypes specific for CMV led the ex vivo response.

Each CDR3 protein gets one entry after TCRdb re-called the reads with MiXCR. The sample yields more than 200,000 distinct CDR3 sequences, approximately 10% seen once. There are many counts of this clonotype. The antigen remains unidentified. The V gene is TRBV29-1, the J gene TRBJ1-2; D is uncertain. This TCR derives from a human donor in good health (CMV status not recorded). Some clones in this sample may be carry-over from other donors' samples. The sample comprised PBMCs. The CDR3 DNA follows: TGCAGCGGATCCACGGATAACTATGGCTACACCTTC. Protein sequence: CSGSTDNYGYTF.